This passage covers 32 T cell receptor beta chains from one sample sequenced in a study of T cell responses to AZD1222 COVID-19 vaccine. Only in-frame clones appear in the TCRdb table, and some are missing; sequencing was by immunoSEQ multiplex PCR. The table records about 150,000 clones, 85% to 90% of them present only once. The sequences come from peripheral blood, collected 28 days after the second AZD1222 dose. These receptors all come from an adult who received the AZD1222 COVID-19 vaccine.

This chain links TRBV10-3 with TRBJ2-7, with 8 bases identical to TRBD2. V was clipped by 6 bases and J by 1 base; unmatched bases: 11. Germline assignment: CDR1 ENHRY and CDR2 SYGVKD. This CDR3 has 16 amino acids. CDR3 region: CAIRPAAAGVSYEQYF. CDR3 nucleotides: TGTGCCATCAGGCCTGCCGCAGCGGGAGTGTCCTACGAGCAGTACTTC.

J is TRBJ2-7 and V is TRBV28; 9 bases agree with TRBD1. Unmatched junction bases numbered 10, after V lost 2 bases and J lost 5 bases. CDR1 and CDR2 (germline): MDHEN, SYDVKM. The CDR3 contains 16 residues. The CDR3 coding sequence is TGTGCCAGCAGTTTAAGGGGACAGGGAGGTGTAGACGAGCAGTACTTC. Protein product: CASSLRGQGGVDEQYF.

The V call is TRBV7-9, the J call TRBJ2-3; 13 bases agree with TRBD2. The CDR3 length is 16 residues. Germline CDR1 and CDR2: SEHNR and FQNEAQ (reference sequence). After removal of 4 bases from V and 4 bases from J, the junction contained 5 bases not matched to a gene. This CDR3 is CASSSGLAGYADTQYF. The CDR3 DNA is TGTGCCAGCAGCTCGGGACTAGCGGGATACGCAGATACGCAGTATTTT.

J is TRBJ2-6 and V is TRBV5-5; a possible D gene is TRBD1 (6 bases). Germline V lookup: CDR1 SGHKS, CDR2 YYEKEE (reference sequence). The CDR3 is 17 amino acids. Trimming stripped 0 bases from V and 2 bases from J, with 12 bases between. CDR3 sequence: CASSLAIGTTGANVLTF. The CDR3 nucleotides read TGTGCCAGCAGCTTGGCTATCGGGACAACTGGGGCCAACGTCCTGACTTTC.

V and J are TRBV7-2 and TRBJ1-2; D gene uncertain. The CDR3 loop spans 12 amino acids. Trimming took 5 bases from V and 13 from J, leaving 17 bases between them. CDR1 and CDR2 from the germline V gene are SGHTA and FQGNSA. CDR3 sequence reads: CASSPGWHSPTF. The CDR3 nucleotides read TGTGCCAGCAGCCCCGGATGGCATTCCCCCACCTTC.

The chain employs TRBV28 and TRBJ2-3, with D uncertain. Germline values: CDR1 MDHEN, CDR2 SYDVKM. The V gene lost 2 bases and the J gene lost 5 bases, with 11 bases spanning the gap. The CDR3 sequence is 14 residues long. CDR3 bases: TGTGCCAGCAGTTTACCCAGTCCCCAAGATACGCAGTATTTT. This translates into CASSLPSPQDTQYF.

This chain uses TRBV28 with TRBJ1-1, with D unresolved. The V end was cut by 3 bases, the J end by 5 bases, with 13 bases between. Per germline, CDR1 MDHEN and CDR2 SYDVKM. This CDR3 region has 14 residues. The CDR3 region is CASSLTPIGTEAFF. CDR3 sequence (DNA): TGTGCCAGCAGTTTGACCCCCATAGGGACTGAAGCTTTCTTT.

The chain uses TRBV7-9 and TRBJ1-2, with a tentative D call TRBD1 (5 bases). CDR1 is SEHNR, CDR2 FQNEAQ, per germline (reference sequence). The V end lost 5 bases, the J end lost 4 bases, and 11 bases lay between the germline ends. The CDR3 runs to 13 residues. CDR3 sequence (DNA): TGTGCCAGCAGCCCGGCGGGGGGCTATGGCTACACCTTC. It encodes CASSPAGGYGYTF.

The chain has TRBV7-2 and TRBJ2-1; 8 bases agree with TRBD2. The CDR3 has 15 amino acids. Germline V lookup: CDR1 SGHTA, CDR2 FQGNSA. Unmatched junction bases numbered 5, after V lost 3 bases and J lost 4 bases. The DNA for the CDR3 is TGTGCCAGCAGCTTTGTTAGCGGGACTTACAATGAGCAGTTCTTC. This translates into CASSFVSGTYNEQFF.

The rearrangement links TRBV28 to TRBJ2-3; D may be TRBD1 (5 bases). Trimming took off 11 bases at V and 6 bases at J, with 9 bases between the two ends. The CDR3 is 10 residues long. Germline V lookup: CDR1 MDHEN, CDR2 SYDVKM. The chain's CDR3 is CAAKGDTQYF. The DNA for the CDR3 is TGTGCCGCCAAGGGGGATACGCAGTATTTT.

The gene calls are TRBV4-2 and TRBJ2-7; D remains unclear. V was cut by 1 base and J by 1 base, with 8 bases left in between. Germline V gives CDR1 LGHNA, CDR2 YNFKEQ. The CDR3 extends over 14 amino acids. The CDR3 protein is CASSQGGQSYEQYF. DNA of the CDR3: TGTGCCAGCAGCCAAGGGGGTCAATCCTACGAGCAGTACTTC.

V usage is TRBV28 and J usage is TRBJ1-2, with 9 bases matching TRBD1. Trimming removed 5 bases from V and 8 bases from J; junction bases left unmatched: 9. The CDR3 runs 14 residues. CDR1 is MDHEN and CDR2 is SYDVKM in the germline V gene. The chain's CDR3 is CASSLRDRVRGYTF. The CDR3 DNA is TGTGCCAGCAGTCTCCGGGACAGGGTGAGGGGCTACACCTTC.

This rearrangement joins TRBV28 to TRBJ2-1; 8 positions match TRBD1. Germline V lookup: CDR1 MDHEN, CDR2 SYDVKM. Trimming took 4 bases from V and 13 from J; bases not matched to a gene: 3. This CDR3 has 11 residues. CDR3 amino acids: CASSSDREQFF. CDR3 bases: TGTGCCAGCAGTTCGGACAGGGAACAGTTCTTC.

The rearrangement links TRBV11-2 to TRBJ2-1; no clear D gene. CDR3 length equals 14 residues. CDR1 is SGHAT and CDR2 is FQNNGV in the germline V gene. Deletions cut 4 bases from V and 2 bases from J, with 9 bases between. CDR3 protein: CASSSRVTYNEQFF. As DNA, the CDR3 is TGTGCCAGCAGCTCCCGTGTAACCTACAATGAGCAGTTCTTC.

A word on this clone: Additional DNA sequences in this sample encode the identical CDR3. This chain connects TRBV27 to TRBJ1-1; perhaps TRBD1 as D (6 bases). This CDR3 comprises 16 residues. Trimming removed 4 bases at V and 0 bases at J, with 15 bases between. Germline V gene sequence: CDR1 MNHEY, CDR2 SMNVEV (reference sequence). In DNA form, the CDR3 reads TGTGCCAGCAGTTCTAGTTCCGGGACAATGAACACTGAAGCTTTCTTT. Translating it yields CASSSSSGTMNTEAFF.

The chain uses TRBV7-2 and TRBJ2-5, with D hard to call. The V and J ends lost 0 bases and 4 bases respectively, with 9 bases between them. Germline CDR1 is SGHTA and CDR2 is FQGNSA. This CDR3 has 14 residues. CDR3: CASSLANTGETQYF. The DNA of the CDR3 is TGTGCCAGCAGCTTAGCGAATACGGGAGAGACCCAGTACTTC.

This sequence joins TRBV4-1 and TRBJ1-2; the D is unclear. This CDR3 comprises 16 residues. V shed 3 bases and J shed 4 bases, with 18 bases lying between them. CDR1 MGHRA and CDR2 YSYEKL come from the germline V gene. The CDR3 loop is CASSHGRGTSVYGYTF. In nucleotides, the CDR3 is TGCGCCAGCAGCCATGGAAGAGGTACGTCAGTCTATGGCTACACCTTC.

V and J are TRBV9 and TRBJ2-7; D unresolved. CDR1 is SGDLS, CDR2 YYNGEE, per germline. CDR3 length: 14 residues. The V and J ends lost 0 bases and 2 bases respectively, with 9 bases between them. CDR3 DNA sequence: TGTGCCAGCAGCGTAGGGGGTGCCCCCTACGAGCAGTACTTC. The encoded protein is CASSVGGAPYEQYF. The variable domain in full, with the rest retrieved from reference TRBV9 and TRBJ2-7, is DSGVTQTPKHLITATGQRVTLRCSPRSGDLSVYWYQQSLDQGLQFLIQYYNGEERAKGNILERFSAQQFPDLHSELNLSSLELGDSALYFCASSVGGAPYEQYFGPGTRLTVT.

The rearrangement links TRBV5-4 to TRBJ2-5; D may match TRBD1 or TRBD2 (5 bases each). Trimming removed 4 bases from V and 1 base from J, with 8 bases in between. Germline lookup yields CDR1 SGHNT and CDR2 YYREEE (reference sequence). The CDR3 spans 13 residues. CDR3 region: CASSLGTQETQYF. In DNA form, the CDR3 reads TGTGCCAGCAGCCTGGGGACCCAAGAGACCCAGTACTTC. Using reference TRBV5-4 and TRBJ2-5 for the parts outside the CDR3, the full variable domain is ETGVTQSPTHLIKTRGQQVTLRCSSQSGHNTVSWYQQALGQGPQFIFQYYREEENGRGNFPPRFSGLQFPNYSSELNVNALELDDSALYLCASSLGTQETQYFGPGTRLLVL.

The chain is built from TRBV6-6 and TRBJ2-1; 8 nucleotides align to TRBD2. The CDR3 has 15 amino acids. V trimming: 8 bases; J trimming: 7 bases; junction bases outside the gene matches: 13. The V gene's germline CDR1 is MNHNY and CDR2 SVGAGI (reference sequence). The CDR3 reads CASWGVAGKGNEQFF. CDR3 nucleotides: TGTGCCAGCTGGGGGGTAGCGGGAAAAGGGAATGAGCAGTTCTTC.

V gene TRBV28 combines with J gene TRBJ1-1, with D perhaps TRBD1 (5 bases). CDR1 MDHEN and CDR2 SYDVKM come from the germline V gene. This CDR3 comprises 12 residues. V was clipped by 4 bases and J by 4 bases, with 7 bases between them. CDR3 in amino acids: CASSWGSTEAFF. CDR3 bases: TGTGCCAGCAGTTGGGGGAGCACTGAAGCTTTCTTT.

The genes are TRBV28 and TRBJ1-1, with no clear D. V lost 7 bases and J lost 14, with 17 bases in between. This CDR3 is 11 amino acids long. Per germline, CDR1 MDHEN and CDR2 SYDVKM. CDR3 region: CASNGQFDGFF. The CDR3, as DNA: TGTGCCAGCAACGGGCAGTTTGATGGCTTCTTT.

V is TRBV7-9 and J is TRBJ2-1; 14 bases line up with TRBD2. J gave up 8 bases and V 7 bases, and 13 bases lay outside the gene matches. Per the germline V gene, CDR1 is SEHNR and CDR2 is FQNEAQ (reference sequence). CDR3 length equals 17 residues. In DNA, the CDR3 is TGTGCCAGCACCGTCCAACCGGGACTAGCGGGAGTTGATGAGCAGTTCTTC. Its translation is CASTVQPGLAGVDEQFF.

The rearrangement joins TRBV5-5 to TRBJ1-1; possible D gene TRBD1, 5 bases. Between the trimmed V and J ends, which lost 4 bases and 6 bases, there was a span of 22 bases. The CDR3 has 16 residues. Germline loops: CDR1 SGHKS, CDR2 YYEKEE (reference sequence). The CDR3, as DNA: TGTGCCAGCAGCCGATTAATCCGGGACGTTTCCCCTGAAGCTTTCTTT. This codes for CASSRLIRDVSPEAFF.

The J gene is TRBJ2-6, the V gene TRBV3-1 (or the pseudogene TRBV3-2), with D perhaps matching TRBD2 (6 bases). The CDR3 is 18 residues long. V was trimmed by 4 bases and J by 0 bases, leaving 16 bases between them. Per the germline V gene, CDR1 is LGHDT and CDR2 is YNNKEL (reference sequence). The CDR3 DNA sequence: TGTGCCAGCAGCCGTGGGCTAGCGCTGTTCTCTGGGGCCAACGTCCTGACTTTC. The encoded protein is CASSRGLALFSGANVLTF.

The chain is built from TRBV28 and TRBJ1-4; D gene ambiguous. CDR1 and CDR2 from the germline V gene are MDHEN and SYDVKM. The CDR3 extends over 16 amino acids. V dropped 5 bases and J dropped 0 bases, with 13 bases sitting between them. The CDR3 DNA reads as TGTGCCAGCAGTCCCCCCGGGAGTGCAACTAATGAAAAACTGTTTTTT. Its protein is CASSPPGSATNEKLFF.

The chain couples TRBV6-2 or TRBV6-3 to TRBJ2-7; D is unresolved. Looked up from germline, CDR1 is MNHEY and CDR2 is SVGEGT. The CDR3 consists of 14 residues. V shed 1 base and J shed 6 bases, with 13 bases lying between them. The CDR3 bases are TGTGCCAGCAGTTACTTGCTCACCTCGGGCGAGCAGTACTTC. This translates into CASSYLLTSGEQYF.

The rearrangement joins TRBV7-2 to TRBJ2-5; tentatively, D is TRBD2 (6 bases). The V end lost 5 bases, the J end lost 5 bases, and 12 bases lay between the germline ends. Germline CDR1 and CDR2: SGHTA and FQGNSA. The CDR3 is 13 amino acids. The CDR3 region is CASSPTGRETQYF. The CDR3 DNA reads TGTGCCAGCAGCCCCACGGGGAGGGAGACCCAGTACTTC.

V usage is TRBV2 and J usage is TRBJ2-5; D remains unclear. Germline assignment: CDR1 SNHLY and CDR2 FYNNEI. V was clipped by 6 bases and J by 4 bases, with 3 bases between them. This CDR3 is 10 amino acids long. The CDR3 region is CASSLETQYF. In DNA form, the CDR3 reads TGTGCCAGCAGCCTAGAGACCCAGTACTTC.

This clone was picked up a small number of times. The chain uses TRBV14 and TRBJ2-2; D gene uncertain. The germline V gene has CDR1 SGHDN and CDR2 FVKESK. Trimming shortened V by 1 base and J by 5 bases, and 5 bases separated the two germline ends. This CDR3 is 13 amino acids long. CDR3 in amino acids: CASSQVRTGELFF. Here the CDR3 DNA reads TGTGCCAGCAGCCAAGTGCGAACCGGGGAGCTGTTTTTT.

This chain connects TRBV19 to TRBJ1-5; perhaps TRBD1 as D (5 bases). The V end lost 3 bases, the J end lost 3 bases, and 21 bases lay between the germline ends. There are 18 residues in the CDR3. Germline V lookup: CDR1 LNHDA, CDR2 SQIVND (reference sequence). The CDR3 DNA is TGTGCCAGTAGTATGCCAGGTGGGGCAGGGAGATACAATCAGCCCCAGCATTTT. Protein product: CASSMPGGAGRYNQPQHF.

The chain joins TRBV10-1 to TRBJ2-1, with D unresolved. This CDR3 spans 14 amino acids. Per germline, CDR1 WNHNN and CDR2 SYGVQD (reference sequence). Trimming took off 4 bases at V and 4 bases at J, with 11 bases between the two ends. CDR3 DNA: TGCGCCAGCAGTGCTCAAGAGTGGTACAATGAGCAGTTCTTC. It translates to CASSAQEWYNEQFF.